Listed below are T cell receptor beta chains from one sample, sequenced in a study of blood T cell repertoires in COVID-19. Measured with immunoSEQ multiplex PCR; TCRdb has only the in-frame clones, and not every one. Of 150,000 to 200,000 clones detected, roughly nine tenths appear once; the ten largest clones hold about 2.1%. Source material: peripheral blood. The receptors stem from a man aged 70-80 years with active or convalescent COVID-19. Each CDR3 is given with its conserved first and last residue. A D gene is named only where the DNA matches it firmly. Where a row states a size, it is once, few, many or the class of an expanded clone; other rows omit it.

V: TRBV6-2/TRBV6-3; size: -; J: TRBJ2-7; D: TRBD2; DNA: TGTGCCAGCAGTTACGGGACTAGCGGGTACGAGCAGTACTTC; CDR3: CASSYGTSGYEQYF
V: TRBV5-1; size: -; J: TRBJ2-5; D: TRBD1; DNA: TGCGCCAGCAGCTTAGGGACAGGGGGCTTTCGGGAGACCCAGTACTTC; CDR3: CASSLGTGGFRETQYF
V: TRBV28; size: -; J: TRBJ1-5; D: TRBD1; DNA: TGTGCCAGCAGTCTCGGGACAGGGGGACAGCCCCAGCATTTT; CDR3: CASSLGTGGQPQHF
V: TRBV7-9; size: -; J: TRBJ2-5; D: TRBD1; DNA: TGTGCCAGCAGCCGTCGGACAGGGCGAGGGACCCAGTACTTC; CDR3: CASSRRTGRGTQYF
V: TRBV4-3; size: -; J: TRBJ1-5; D: -; DNA: TGCGCCAGCAGCCAAGATCTTCAGGGCAATCAGCCCCAGCATTTT; CDR3: CASSQDLQGNQPQHF
V: TRBV5-6; size: many; J: TRBJ1-5; D: -; DNA: TGTGCCATCCATCGACGGGATCAGCCCCAGCATTTT; CDR3: CAIHRRDQPQHF
V: TRBV7-2; size: -; J: TRBJ2-5; D: -; DNA: TGTGCCAGCAGCTTATGGGGGGATGAGACCCAGTACTTC; CDR3: CASSLWGDETQYF
V: TRBV6-2/TRBV6-3; size: -; J: TRBJ2-4; D: -; DNA: TGTGCCAGCAGTACACGGACAGCCGTAGCCAAAAACATTCAGTACTTC; CDR3: CASSTRTAVAKNIQYF
V: TRBV5-1; size: -; J: TRBJ1-2; D: -; DNA: TGCGCCAGCAGCTTGGGCGGGCAGAACTATGGCTACACCTTC; CDR3: CASSLGGQNYGYTF
V: TRBV28; size: -; J: TRBJ2-7; D: -; DNA: TGTGCCAGCAGTTCGGGAGTCGGGTACCTCTACGAGCAGTACTTC; CDR3: CASSSGVGYLYEQYF
V: TRBV4-3; size: once; J: TRBJ1-2; D: -; DNA: TGCGCCAGCAGCCAAGATTTTAAAGGCTACACCTTC; CDR3: CASSQDFKGYTF
V: TRBV7-8; size: -; J: TRBJ2-2; D: TRBD2; DNA: TGTGCCAGCAGCTCGATAGCGGGAGGTTTTGGGGAGCTGTTTTTT; CDR3: CASSSIAGGFGELFF
V: TRBV5-4; size: -; J: TRBJ2-5; D: TRBD2; DNA: TGTGCCAGCAGCTTGATAGGAAGACTAGCGGGGCACCAAGAGACCCAGTACTTC; CDR3: CASSLIGRLAGHQETQYF